This T cell receptor (beta chain) is from a study of molecular identifiers for immune sequencing clone quantification. This clonotype was observed at least ten times. TCRdb itself ran the PCR reads through MiXCR, one entry per CDR3 protein. The sample holds about 640,000 distinct CDR3 sequences, about 20% seen once. The germline gives CDR1 LGHNT, CDR2 FRNRAP. There are 18 residues in the CDR3. V was cut by 3 bases and J by 0 bases, with 20 bases left in between. Sequenced input: naive CD8+ T cells from blood, with Jurkat cell RNA spiked in. Subset here: FACS-sorted CD8+CD4-CCR7+CD45RA+ naive T cells. The sequence was obtained from a human donor in good health. Some libraries in this study had Jurkat cell RNA spiked in. V gene TRBV12-5 combines with J gene TRBJ1-1; D remains unclear. The CDR3 DNA sequence: TGTGCTAGTGGTTTCTACCTACCCTCGAAAGAAATGAACACTGAAGCTTTCTTT. Residues: CASGFYLPSKEMNTEAFF.